This TCR beta chain was captured by sequencing in a study of shared clonotypes between healthy human individuals. Findings and limits, study-wide: It was the non-shared clonotypes that had lower generation probabilities than clonotypes shared by all four donors.

About this clone: The antigen is undetermined.

Each PCR replicate from the sorted subsets contained around 200 ng DNA, which is about 30,000 T cell genomes. Produced via immunoSEQ multiplex PCR; TCRdb's table is partial and in-frame only. The table lists 2 million to 2.5 million clones, just under 95% of them singletons. Germline assignment: CDR1 MGHRA and CDR2 YSYEKL. This CDR3 region has 18 residues. Unmatched junction bases numbered 15, after V lost 0 bases and J lost 5 bases. The investigators split CD4+ cells into a CD45RA+ naive subset and a CD45RA-negative memory subset. The sequence came from a man aged 18 to 30 in good health. Some clones in this sample may be carry-over from other donors' samples. The sample taken for sequencing was naive CD4+ T cells from PBMCs. Stated subset: CD45RA+ positively selected. The rearrangement joins TRBV4-1 to TRBJ1-2; TRBD1 agrees at 7 bases. The CDR3 DNA reads as TGCGCCAGCAGCCAAGAAGGGCGATTATGGGGCAGGGGGTATGGCTACACCTTC. It is translated as CASSQEGRLWGRGYGYTF.